This T cell receptor (beta chain) originates from a study of T cells after yellow fever vaccination. Study results and limitations: Clonotypes appearing in both CD4 and CD8 compartments existed, and their share was small. Most clones from primary vaccination were detected again post-booster (almost 98% CD4, more than 85% CD8). Weaker, the secondary response had a peak occurring faster, on day 5 versus 15.

From germline, CDR1 is SGDLS and CDR2 YYNGEE. The J segment lost 4 bases and the V segment lost 4 bases, leaving 11 bases of the junction unmatched. CDR3 length: 17 residues. For TCR, cDNA came from 5'RACE template switching, which added a universal primer site and UMIs. MiXCR, applied by TCRdb to the 5' RACE reads, yields one record per CDR3 protein. Of 250,000 to 400,000 distinct CDR3 sequences in the sample, about 4% are singletons; the top ten hold approximately 23%. About this clonotype itself: Antigen unknown.

This chain joins TRBV9 and TRBJ2-2; 9 positions agree with TRBD1. Sequencing was performed on PBMCs, taken 5 days after the yellow fever booster vaccination. This clonotype was sampled from a man between 18 and 35 years old who received the YFV17D yellow fever vaccine. As DNA, the CDR3 is TGTGCCAGCAGCACCTCAGGACAGGGGAGGATCACCGGGGAGCTGTTTTTT. It encodes CASSTSGQGRITGELFF.